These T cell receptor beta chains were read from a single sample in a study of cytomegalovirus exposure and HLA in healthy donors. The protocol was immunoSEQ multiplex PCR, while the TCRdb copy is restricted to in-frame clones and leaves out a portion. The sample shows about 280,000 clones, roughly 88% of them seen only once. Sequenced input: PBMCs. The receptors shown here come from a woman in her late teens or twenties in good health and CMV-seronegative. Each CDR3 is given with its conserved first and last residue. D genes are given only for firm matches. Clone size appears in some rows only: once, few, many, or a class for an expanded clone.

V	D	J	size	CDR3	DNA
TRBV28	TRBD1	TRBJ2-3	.	CASSLMQGAGNTQYF	TGTGCCAGCAGTTTGATGCAGGGGGCCGGGAATACGCAGTATTTT
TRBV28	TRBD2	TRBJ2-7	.	CASSTSGVGSYEQYF	TGTGCCAGCAGCACTAGCGGGGTGGGCTCCTACGAGCAGTACTTC
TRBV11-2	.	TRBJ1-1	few	CASTTGGEAFF	TGTGCCAGCACCACCGGGGGTGAAGCTTTCTTT
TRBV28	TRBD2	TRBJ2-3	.	CASSSPGRLAGAVDTQYF	TGTGCCAGCAGTTCACCAGGACGACTAGCCGGGGCGGTGGATACGCAGTATTTT
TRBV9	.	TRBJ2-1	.	CASSPLPNEQFF	TGTGCCAGCAGCCCCCTTCCCAATGAGCAGTTCTTC
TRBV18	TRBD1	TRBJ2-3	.	CASSLGTGETDTQYF	TGTGCCAGCTCACTGGGGACAGGGGAGACAGATACGCAGTATTTT
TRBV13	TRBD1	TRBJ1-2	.	CASSLGGSGTANNYGYTF	TGTGCCAGCAGCTTAGGCGGTAGCGGGACAGCGAATAACTATGGCTACACCTTC
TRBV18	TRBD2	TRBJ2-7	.	CASSPRLIFSGRGYEQYF	TGTGCCAGCTCACCACGGCTAATCTTTAGCGGGAGGGGCTACGAGCAGTACTTC
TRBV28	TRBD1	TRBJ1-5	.	CASSLQGDRGNQPQHF	TGTGCCAGCAGCCTACAGGGGGATAGGGGCAATCAGCCCCAGCATTTT
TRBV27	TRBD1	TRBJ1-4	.	CASSSLGTGAINEKLFF	TGTGCCAGCAGTTCTCTCGGGACAGGGGCGATTAATGAAAAACTGTTTTTT
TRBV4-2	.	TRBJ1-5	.	CASSQGGTYSNQPQHF	TGTGCCAGCAGCCAAGGCGGCACCTATAGCAATCAGCCCCAGCATTTT
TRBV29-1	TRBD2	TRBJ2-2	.	CSVVEGGPGELFF	TGCAGCGTTGTTGAGGGAGGGCCCGGGGAGCTGTTTTTT
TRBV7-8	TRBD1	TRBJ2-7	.	CASSLLTGGIDEQYF	TGTGCCAGCAGCTTATTAACAGGGGGAATTGACGAGCAGTACTTC
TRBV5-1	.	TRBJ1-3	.	CASSLAVGNTIYF	TGCGCCAGCAGCTTGGCAGTTGGAAACACCATATATTTT
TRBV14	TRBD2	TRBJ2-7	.	CASSQAGLASHEQYF	TGTGCCAGCAGCCAAGCGGGACTAGCTAGCCACGAGCAGTACTTC
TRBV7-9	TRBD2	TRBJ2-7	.	CASSRGGSYEQYF	TGTGCCAGCAGCCGGGGGGGATCCTACGAGCAGTACTTC